This entry concerns a single T cell receptor (beta chain). Its antigen has not been determined. Base qualities are not recorded, but no much larger clone differs from it by a single base. Libraries were prepared through the immunoSEQ multiplex PCR assay. The clones in this table, taken by TCRdb from immuneACCESS, are in-frame only. Not every clone is retained; where verified, under half of the shortfall comes from an unresolved V gene, and the cause of the rest is unknown. Counted in this sample were about 7,700 clones; about three quarters of them appeared once. Roughly 0.99% of the sample lies in the top ten. Taken from the germline V gene, the CDR1 and CDR2 loops are SGHAT and FQNNGV. V loses 0 bases of germline sequence and J loses 1 base, and the interval between the two ends is 3 bases. Taken from cysteine to phenylalanine, the CDR3 has 13 residues. Only the CDR3 region is kept as DNA, spanning 39 bases read in frame from base 1.

The sample comes from a study of cutaneous CD30+ T cell lymphoproliferative disorder and hepatitis E listed by TCRdb under 2018. This TCR was sampled from a human donor with a cutaneous T cell lymphoproliferative disorder associated with hepatitis E virus. The V and J segments used are TRBV11-2 and TRBJ1-2; the D gene identity is not certain. Specimen: blood. In nucleotides, the sequence is TGTGCCAGCAGCTTAGACCATAACTATGGCTACACCTTC. This is translated as CASSLDHNYGYTF.